The TCR beta chain under discussion was sequenced for a study of blood T cell repertoires in COVID-19. Living in about two dozen US areas, the participants were between about 18 and 95 years of age. Each participant's cohort was designated according to participant-reported clinical history. Measured with immunoSEQ multiplex PCR; TCRdb has only the in-frame clones, and not every one. In the table there are roughly 180,000 clones, 80% of which are singletons. CDR1 and CDR2 from the germline V gene are SGHKS and YYEKEE (reference sequence). V was clipped by 1 base and J by 6 bases, with 11 bases between them. The CDR3 sequence is 13 residues long.

Sequenced sample: PBMCs or T cells enriched from blood (not recorded which). The receptor was derived from a man in his fifties or sixties who had been exposed to COVID-19. The V gene is TRBV5-5, the J gene TRBJ2-7; tentative D call: TRBD1 (6 bases). The CDR3 sequence is CASSLPGAVEQYF. DNA for the CDR3: TGTGCCAGCAGCTTGCCAGGGGCGGTCGAGCAGTACTTC.